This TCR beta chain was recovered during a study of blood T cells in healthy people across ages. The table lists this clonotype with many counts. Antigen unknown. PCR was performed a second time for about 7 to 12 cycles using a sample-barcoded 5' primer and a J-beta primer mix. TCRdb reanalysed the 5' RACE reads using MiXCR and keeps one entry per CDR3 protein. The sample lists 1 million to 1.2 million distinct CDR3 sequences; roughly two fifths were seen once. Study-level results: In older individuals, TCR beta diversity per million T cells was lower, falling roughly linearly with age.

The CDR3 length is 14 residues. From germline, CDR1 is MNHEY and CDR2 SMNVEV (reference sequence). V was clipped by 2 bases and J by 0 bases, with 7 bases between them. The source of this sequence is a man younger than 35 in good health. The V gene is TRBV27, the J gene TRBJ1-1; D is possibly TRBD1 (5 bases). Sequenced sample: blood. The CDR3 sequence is CASSLGAVNTEAFF. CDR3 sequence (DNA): TGTGCCAGCAGTTTAGGGGCAGTGAACACTGAAGCTTTCTTT.